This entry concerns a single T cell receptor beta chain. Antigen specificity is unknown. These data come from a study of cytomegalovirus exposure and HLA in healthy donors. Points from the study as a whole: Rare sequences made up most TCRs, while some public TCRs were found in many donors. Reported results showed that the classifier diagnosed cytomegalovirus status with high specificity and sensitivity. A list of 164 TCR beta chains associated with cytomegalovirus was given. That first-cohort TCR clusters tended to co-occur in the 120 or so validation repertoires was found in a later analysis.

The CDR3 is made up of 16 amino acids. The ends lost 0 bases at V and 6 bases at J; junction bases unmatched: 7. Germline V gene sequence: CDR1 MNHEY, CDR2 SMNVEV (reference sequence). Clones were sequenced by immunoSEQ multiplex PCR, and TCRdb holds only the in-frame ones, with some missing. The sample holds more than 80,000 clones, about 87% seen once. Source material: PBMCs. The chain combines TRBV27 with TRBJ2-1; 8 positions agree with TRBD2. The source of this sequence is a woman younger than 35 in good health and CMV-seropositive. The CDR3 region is CASSLSGGGLLNEQFF. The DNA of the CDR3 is TGTGCCAGCAGTTTATCCGGCGGGGGGCTCCTCAATGAGCAGTTCTTC.